Listed here are 27 T cell receptor beta chains from one sample, sequenced in a study of naive and memory T cell subsets. General study points: Naive repertoires, especially CD8, held a few larger clonotypes, possibly memory cells re-expressing CD45RA.

The beta constant-region primer was an equimolar mix of two oligonucleotides covering TRBC1 and TRBC2. The ligated cDNA underwent four PCR rounds using SP2 and nested alpha and beta constant-region primers. TCRdb fed the UMI-ligation and nested PCR reads into MiXCR, producing one record per CDR3 protein. The sample contains tens of thousands of distinct CDR3 sequences, approximately 11% of which appear only once. Antigen specificity for these receptors is unknown. The material sequenced was naive CD4+ T cells from blood. The receptors were gathered from a human donor in good health.

The chain uses TRBV9 and TRBJ1-5; D call uncertain. The CDR3 extends over 12 amino acids. Germline CDR1 is SGDLS and CDR2 is YYNGEE. The V end lost 7 bases, the J end lost 0 bases, and 5 bases lay between the germline ends. CDR3 region: CASGASNQPQHF. CDR3 nucleotide sequence: TGTGCCAGCGGCGCTAGCAATCAGCCCCAGCATTTT. Together with reference TRBV9 and TRBJ1-5, the CDR3 gives the full variable domain: DSGVTQTPKHLITATGQRVTLRCSPRSGDLSVYWYQQSLDQGLQFLIQYYNGEERAKGNILERFSAQQFPDLHSELNLSSLELGDSALYFCASGASNQPQHFGDGTRLSIL.

This sequence joins TRBV5-5 and TRBJ2-7; TRBD1 matches 10 bases. V dropped 4 bases and J dropped 2; count of bases not matched to a gene: 12. In germline, CDR1 is SGHKS, CDR2 YYEKEE (reference sequence). This CDR3 is 17 amino acids long. CDR3 loop: CASSPWGPGQGTYEQYF. The CDR3 nucleotides read TGTGCCAGCAGCCCGTGGGGACCGGGACAGGGGACCTACGAGCAGTACTTC.

The V and J genes are TRBV30 and TRBJ2-7; D might be TRBD2 (5 bases). V was cut by 2 bases and J by 0 bases, with 11 bases left in between. CDR3 length equals 14 residues. The germline V gene encodes CDR1 GTSNPN and CDR2 SVGIG (reference sequence). The CDR3 protein is CAWSPDYNSYEQYF. DNA of the CDR3: TGTGCCTGGAGTCCCGACTACAACTCCTACGAGCAGTACTTC.

This clonotype has a handful of counts. This sequence joins TRBV12-3 or TRBV12-4 and TRBJ1-1; D possibly corresponds to TRBD1 (6 bases). The CDR3 has 14 amino acids. The germline V and J ends were trimmed by 5 bases and 4 bases, with 14 bases remaining between them. The CDR3 sequence is CASSRTGRATEAFF. CDR3 sequence (DNA): TGTGCCAGCAGTAGAACAGGGAGGGCCACTGAAGCTTTCTTT.

This clonotype occurred many times. The genes are TRBV14 and TRBJ2-1; D may be TRBD2 (5 bases). V was cut by 3 bases and J by 13 bases, with 22 bases left in between. This CDR3 has 15 residues. Germline CDR1 reads SGHDN; CDR2 reads FVKESK. The CDR3 DNA reads TGTGCCAGCAGCCAGGATCGGTCTTCTCGGGGTGAACAGTTCTTC. This codes for CASSQDRSSRGEQFF.

The rearrangement uses TRBV29-1 and TRBJ2-5, with unresolved D. Germline V gives CDR1 SQVTM, CDR2 ANQGSEA. This CDR3 spans 11 amino acids. V dropped 4 bases and J dropped 1 base, with 4 bases sitting between them. Written as DNA, the CDR3 is TGCAGCGTTGGTATCCAAGAGACCCAGTACTTC. It yields the protein CSVGIQETQYF.

This clonotype has at least ten counts. V usage is TRBV7-3 and J usage is TRBJ2-6, with D unresolved. The CDR3 sequence is 15 residues long. Germline V CDR1 and CDR2: SGHTA, FQGTGA. V was pared by 0 bases and J by 1 base, with 4 bases between. The CDR3 loop reads CASSLTRSGANVLTF. CDR3 bases: TGTGCCAGCAGCTTAACACGATCTGGGGCCAACGTCCTGACTTTC.

The chain combines TRBV6-2 or TRBV6-3 with TRBJ2-7, with 8 bases matching TRBD2. The CDR3 length is 12 residues. Germline V CDR1 and CDR2: MNHEY, SVGEGT. V lost 8 bases to trimming and J lost 9 bases; unmatched junction nucleotides: 9. CDR3 amino acids: CASSREGRVQYF. The CDR3 DNA reads TGTGCCAGCTCTCGGGAGGGCCGGGTGCAGTACTTC.

This clonotype was seen a handful of times. The V call is TRBV4-2, the J call TRBJ2-3, with 8 bases matching TRBD1. After removal of 4 bases from V and 2 bases from J, the junction contained 5 bases not matched to a gene. The CDR3 sequence is 15 residues long. Germline-derived CDR1 and CDR2 are LGHNA and YNFKEQ. For the CDR3, the DNA is TGTGCCAGCAGCCTTGGACAGGGCGACACAGATACGCAGTATTTT. Translated, it gives CASSLGQGDTDTQYF.

The sample holds a few counts of this clonotype. The chain links TRBV6-6 to TRBJ1-1; D may be TRBD1 (6 bases). V was cut by 7 bases and J by 2 bases, with 20 bases left in between. This CDR3 comprises 16 residues. Germline CDR1 MNHNY, CDR2 SVGAGI (reference sequence). CDR3 nucleotides: TGTGCCAGCATCCAACCGCCAGGGGAGGGTAACACTGAAGCTTTCTTT. Residues: CASIQPPGEGNTEAFF.

This clonotype was found a few times. This chain joins TRBV6-6 and TRBJ2-1; TRBD1 matches at 8 bases. V shed 5 bases and J 8 bases; nucleotides not matched to a gene: 2. This CDR3 has 12 amino acids. Germline CDR1 reads MNHNY; CDR2 reads SVGAGI (reference sequence). CDR3 coding DNA: TGTGCCAGCAGTGGACAGGGCTATGAGCAGTTCTTC. Encoded protein: CASSGQGYEQFF.

This clonotype was detected only a few times. The chain joins TRBV6-4 to TRBJ2-5; D is tentatively TRBD1 or TRBD2 (9 bases each). Germline assignment: CDR1 MRHNA and CDR2 SNTAGT. Trimming cost V 6 bases and J 2 bases, with 43 bases left between them. The length of the CDR3 is 24 residues. CDR3: CASRRDRDLAGVKRELTFQETQYF. In DNA, the CDR3 is TGTGCCAGCAGAAGGGACAGGGATTTAGCGGGGGTCAAGAGGGAATTAACGTTTCAAGAGACCCAGTACTTC.

This chain connects TRBV20-1 to TRBJ2-7; the D call may be TRBD1 or TRBD2 (6 bases each). V was clipped by 4 bases and J by 2 bases, with 18 bases between them. This CDR3 spans 15 amino acids. In germline, CDR1 is DFQATT, CDR2 SNEGSKA (reference sequence). The CDR3 sequence is CSANPLKGGTYEQYF. DNA for the CDR3: TGCAGTGCTAACCCCCTGAAAGGGGGGACCTACGAGCAGTACTTC.

The chain recombines TRBV12-3 or TRBV12-4 with TRBJ2-7; the D gene is possibly TRBD1 (5 bases). The CDR3 length is 14 residues. V was trimmed by 2 bases and J by 2 bases, leaving 10 bases between them. The CDR3 spells CASSLRGKTYEQYF. The CDR3 DNA sequence: TGTGCCAGCAGTTTAAGGGGAAAGACCTACGAGCAGTACTTC.

This clonotype was detected a few times. The V gene is TRBV10-3, the J gene TRBJ1-1; D unclear. Germline CDR1 is ENHRY and CDR2 is SYGVKD. The V gene lost 4 bases and the J gene lost 8 bases, with 14 bases spanning the gap. The CDR3 length is 13 residues. The CDR3 spells CAISAHTGIEAFF. CDR3 DNA sequence: TGTGCCATCAGTGCCCACACCGGGATCGAAGCTTTCTTT.

This clonotype was counted at least ten times. The chain is built from TRBV20-1 and TRBJ1-4; D unclear. Trimming took off 2 bases at V and 10 bases at J, with 14 bases between the two ends. The length of the CDR3 is 13 residues. CDR1 is DFQATT and CDR2 is SNEGSKA in the germline V gene (reference sequence). The CDR3 loop is CSARPRPGGKLFF. CDR3 DNA: TGCAGTGCTAGACCGAGGCCGGGAGGAAAACTGTTTTTT.

This clonotype was seen a few times. V and J are TRBV20-1 and TRBJ1-3; 7 nucleotides match TRBD1. The V gene end was trimmed by 2 bases and the J gene end by 4 bases; junction bases not matched to a gene: 5. The CDR3 covers 14 residues. Germline V gene sequence: CDR1 DFQATT, CDR2 SNEGSKA (reference sequence). CDR3 amino acids: CSARPGTDGNTIYF. The CDR3 DNA reads as TGCAGTGCTAGACCCGGGACAGACGGAAACACCATATATTTT.

This clonotype was counted at least ten times. The V call is TRBV29-1, the J call TRBJ1-3; TRBD1 matches at 8 bases. CDR1 is SQVTM, CDR2 ANQGSEA, per germline. Trimming cost V 4 bases and J 0 bases; bases outside gene matches: 2. This CDR3 contains 14 residues. The CDR3 DNA reads as TGCAGCGTTGCAGGGGGCCTCTCTGGAAACACCATATATTTT. It encodes CSVAGGLSGNTIYF.

This clonotype was seen only a few times. V and J are TRBV7-2 and TRBJ2-5; 8 positions agree with TRBD2. The CDR3 is 15 amino acids. Germline loops: CDR1 SGHTA, CDR2 FQGNSA. V was pared by 1 base and J by 5 bases, with 6 bases of the junction left unmatched. The CDR3 DNA sequence: TGTGCCAGCAGCTTAGAAGGACTAGCCGCCGAGACCCAGTACTTC. It translates to CASSLEGLAAETQYF. Combining the CDR3 with reference TRBV7-2 and TRBJ2-5 gives the whole variable domain GAGVSQSPSNKVTEKGKDVELRCDPISGHTALYWYRQSLGQGLEFLIYFQGNSAPDKSGLPSDRFSAERTGGSVSTLTIQRTQQEDSAVYLCASSLEGLAAETQYFGPGTRLLVL.

The V call is TRBV29-1, the J call TRBJ1-2; weak D call: TRBD1 (5 bases). The CDR3 is made up of 12 amino acids. Germline values: CDR1 SQVTM, CDR2 ANQGSEA. The germline V and J ends were trimmed by 8 bases and 7 bases, with 17 bases remaining between them. The CDR3 reads CSPQSATAGYTF. The CDR3 DNA reads as TGCAGCCCCCAATCCGCGACAGCTGGCTACACCTTC.

This clonotype was found a few times. The V gene is TRBV7-2, the J gene TRBJ2-7; D is possibly TRBD2 (6 bases). The CDR3 length is 14 residues. Per the germline V gene, CDR1 is SGHTA and CDR2 is FQGNSA. V lost 2 bases and J 3 bases, leaving 11 bases between the germline ends. The CDR3 spells CASSLLGLHYEQYF. DNA of the CDR3: TGTGCCAGCAGCTTATTGGGACTCCACTACGAGCAGTACTTC.

This clonotype occurred a few times. The chain joins TRBV2 to TRBJ2-7, with TRBD2 matching 9 bases. V lost 3 bases and J lost 3; bases outside the gene matches: 6. This CDR3 has 15 amino acids. The germline V gene has CDR1 SNHLY and CDR2 FYNNEI. The CDR3 region has the DNA TGTGCCAGCAGTGATGATTCTAGCGGGAACTACGAGCAGTACTTC. Translated: CASSDDSSGNYEQYF.

The chain has TRBV7-6 and TRBJ2-5, with 8 bases that match TRBD2. The CDR3 sequence is 13 residues long. CDR1 and CDR2 from the germline V gene are SGHVS and FNYEAQ. V trimming: 4 bases; J trimming: 12 bases; junction bases outside the gene matches: 10. CDR3 bases: TGTGCCAGCAGCTCCCCGGGGGGGGCCCCCGAGTACTTC. Protein: CASSSPGGAPEYF.

This clonotype has more than one count but fewer than ten. The J gene is TRBJ2-1, the V gene TRBV6-2 or TRBV6-3; D remains ambiguous. V was clipped by 8 bases and J by 9 bases, with 17 bases between them. The CDR3 has 13 amino acids. Germline CDR1 MNHEY, CDR2 SVGEGT. The CDR3 DNA sequence: TGTGCCAGCGGAAGGGTGGAATCGCGTGAGCAGTTCTTC. It codes for CASGRVESREQFF.

The J gene is TRBJ1-2, the V gene TRBV7-2; D unclear. The germline V gene has CDR1 SGHTA and CDR2 FQGNSA. Trimming pared 5 bases from V and 8 bases from J, leaving 18 bases between. This CDR3 is 14 amino acids long. CDR3 in amino acids: CASSEGTTMRGYTF. CDR3 sequence (DNA): TGTGCCAGCAGCGAGGGCACCACTATGCGCGGCTACACCTTC.

This clonotype appeared a few times. The chain uses TRBV12-3 or TRBV12-4 and TRBJ2-5, with D perhaps TRBD2 (5 bases). V dropped 4 bases and J dropped 4 bases, with 13 bases sitting between them. CDR3 length: 14 residues. DNA of the CDR3: TGTGCCAGCAGTTCCGGGGTCGTAGCAGAGACCCAGTACTTC. This sequence encodes CASSSGVVAETQYF.

The chain has TRBV12-3 or TRBV12-4 and TRBJ1-6, with a weak D call TRBD1 (5 bases). The CDR3 length is 14 residues. V dropped 3 bases and J dropped 5 bases, with 8 bases sitting between them. As DNA, the CDR3 is TGTGCCAGCAGTTTCCGGGGGAATAATTCACCCCTCCACTTT. This gives the protein CASSFRGNNSPLHF.